This T cell receptor beta chain was documented in a study of blood T cell repertoires in COVID-19. At the level of the study: Samples of COVID-19 (acute and convalescent) were obtained from the United States, Italy and Spain.

TCRdb's table, derived via immunoSEQ multiplex PCR, lists solely in-frame clones and lacks some. The data contain around 100,000 clones, around 85% of them singletons. The J segment lost 3 bases and the V segment lost 3 bases, leaving 5 bases of the junction unmatched. CDR3 length: 15 amino acids. Germline-derived CDR1 and CDR2 are SGHTA and FQGNSA. This clone was counted a single time. This sequence joins TRBV7-2 and TRBJ1-3; 7 bases are a match to TRBD1. The material sequenced was peripheral blood. The TCR was taken from a human donor in a cohort sampled during active COVID-19. In DNA form, the CDR3 reads TGTGCCAGCAGCTTTGTCCACAGGGGTGGAAACACCATATATTTT. Protein product: CASSFVHRGGNTIYF.